This is a list of T cell receptor beta chains from one sample in a study of breast tumors, draining lymph nodes, adjacent tissues. TCRdb reanalysed the multiplex PCR reads using MiXCR and keeps one entry per CDR3 protein. The sample holds about 15,000 distinct CDR3 sequences, 47% seen once. Sequenced input: tumor-adjacent breast tissue. The source of these receptors is a female donor with breast cancer. Some clones in this sample may be carry-over from other donors' samples. The CDR3 runs from the conserved cysteine through the conserved F or W. D genes are given only for firm matches. Not every row has a clone size; where given, it reads once, few, many or a size class.

d_call	v_call	j_call	clone_size	cdr3_aa	cdr3_nt
.	TRBV19	TRBJ2-3	.	CASSIRTDGKDTQYF	TGTGCCAGTAGTATCCGGACAGATGGAAAAGATACGCAGTATTTT
TRBD2	TRBV24-1	TRBJ2-3	once	CATSDSTSTSTDTQYF	TGTGCCACCAGTGATTCGACTAGCACGAGCACAGATACGCAGTATTTT
.	TRBV12-3/TRBV12-4	TRBJ1-3	.	CASRLGGRYGNTIYF	TGTGCCAGCAGACTGGGGGGGCGCTATGGAAACACCATATATTTT
TRBD1	TRBV6-5	TRBJ1-6	medium-sized	CASSRNRGRAYNSPLHF	TGTGCCAGCAGTCGAAACAGGGGGCGCGCCTATAATTCACCCCTCCACTTT
.	TRBV10-3	TRBJ2-1	medium-sized	CAISEPLTSSYNEQFF	TGTGCCATCAGTGAGCCACTAACTAGCTCCTACAATGAGCAGTTCTTC
TRBD1	TRBV10-3	TRBJ1-5	few	CAISEGRGIDQPQHF	TGTGCCATCAGTGAAGGCAGGGGGATAGATCAGCCCCAGCATTTT
.	TRBV5-8	TRBJ1-3	many	CASSLGQLGNTIYF	TGTGCCAGCAGCTTGGGACAGCTTGGAAACACCATATATTTT
.	TRBV5-5	TRBJ1-6	medium-sized	CASSLDTHNNSPLHF	TGTGCCAGCAGCTTGGACACACATAATAATTCACCCCTCCACTTT
.	TRBV11-2	TRBJ2-7	many	CASSSNSDEQYF	TGTGCCAGCAGCTCGAATAGCGACGAGCAGTACTTC
TRBD1	TRBV15	TRBJ2-1	.	CATSRARDRGLNEQFF	TGTGCCACCAGCAGAGCTAGGGACAGGGGGCTAAATGAGCAGTTCTTC